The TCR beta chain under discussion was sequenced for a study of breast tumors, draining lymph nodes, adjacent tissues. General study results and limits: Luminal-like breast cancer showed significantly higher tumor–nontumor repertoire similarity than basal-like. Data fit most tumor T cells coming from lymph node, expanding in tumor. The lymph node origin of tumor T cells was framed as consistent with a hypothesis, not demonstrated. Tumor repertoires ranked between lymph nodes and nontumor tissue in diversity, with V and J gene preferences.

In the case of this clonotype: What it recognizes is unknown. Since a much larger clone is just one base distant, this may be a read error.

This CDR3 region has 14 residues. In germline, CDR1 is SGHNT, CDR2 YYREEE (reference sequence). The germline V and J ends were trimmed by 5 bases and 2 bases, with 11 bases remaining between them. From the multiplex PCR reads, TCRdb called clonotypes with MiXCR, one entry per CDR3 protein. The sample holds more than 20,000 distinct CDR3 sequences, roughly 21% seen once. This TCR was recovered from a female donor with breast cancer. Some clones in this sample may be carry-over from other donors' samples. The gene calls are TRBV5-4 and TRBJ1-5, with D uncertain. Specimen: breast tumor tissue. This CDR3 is CASRSLRGNQPQHF. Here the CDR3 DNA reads TGTGCCAGCAGGTCCTTACGTGGCAATCAGCCCCAGCATTTT. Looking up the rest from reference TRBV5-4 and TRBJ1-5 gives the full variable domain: ETGVTQSPTHLIKTRGQQVTLRCSSQSGHNTVSWYQQALGQGPQFIFQYYREEENGRGNFPPRFSGLQFPNYSSELNVNALELDDSALYLCASRSLRGNQPQHFGDGTRLSIL.